This TCR beta chain was recovered during a study of T cell repertoires in cytomegalovirus infection. Study-wide background: Both CMV infection and a matching HLA type were indicated by public TCR beta signatures.

General study findings and limits: The cumulative frequency of public TCR beta families identified carriers of CMV plus the relevant HLA. The ex vivo response was dominated by HLA-C-restricted CMV-specific TCR beta clonotypes.

TCRdb re-derived calls from the reads in MiXCR, one entry per CDR3 protein. The profile covers fewer than 350,000 distinct CDR3 sequences, with over 7.5% appearing a single time and over 3.5% taken by the ten largest. About this clonotype itself: What it binds is unknown.

Germline lookup yields CDR1 MGHRA and CDR2 YSYEKL. This CDR3 is built from 15 residues. V was clipped by 0 bases and J by 4 bases, with 10 bases between them. The sequence derives from a human donor in good health (CMV status not recorded). Some clones in this sample may be carry-over from other donors' samples. This chain connects TRBV4-1 to TRBJ1-3; D is ambiguous. Sequencing was carried out using PBMCs. CDR3 residues: CASSQDARMGNTIYF. CDR3 DNA: TGCGCCAGCAGCCAAGATGCTCGGATGGGAAACACCATATATTTT.